This T cell receptor beta chain is from a study of blood T cells in healthy people across ages. It was with a sample-barcoded 5' primer and a J-beta primer mix that a second PCR of roughly 7 to 12 cycles was run. The authors tagged each cDNA molecule using a template-switch adaptor with 12 random nucleotides. Each CDR3 protein gets one entry after TCRdb re-called the 5' RACE reads with MiXCR. The sample yields about 780,000 distinct CDR3 sequences, more than 35% seen once. The V gene lost 4 bases and the J gene lost 0 bases, with 10 bases spanning the gap. CDR1 and CDR2 (germline): MNHNS, SASEGT. This CDR3 contains 14 residues.

The source material was blood. The sequence was collected from a man aged 80 or over in good health. The chain uses TRBV6-1 and TRBJ2-7; D is possibly TRBD1 (6 bases). The CDR3 DNA sequence: TGTGCCAGCAGTGGTAGGGGGAGCTCCTACGAGCAGTACTTC. Encoded protein: CASSGRGSSYEQYF.